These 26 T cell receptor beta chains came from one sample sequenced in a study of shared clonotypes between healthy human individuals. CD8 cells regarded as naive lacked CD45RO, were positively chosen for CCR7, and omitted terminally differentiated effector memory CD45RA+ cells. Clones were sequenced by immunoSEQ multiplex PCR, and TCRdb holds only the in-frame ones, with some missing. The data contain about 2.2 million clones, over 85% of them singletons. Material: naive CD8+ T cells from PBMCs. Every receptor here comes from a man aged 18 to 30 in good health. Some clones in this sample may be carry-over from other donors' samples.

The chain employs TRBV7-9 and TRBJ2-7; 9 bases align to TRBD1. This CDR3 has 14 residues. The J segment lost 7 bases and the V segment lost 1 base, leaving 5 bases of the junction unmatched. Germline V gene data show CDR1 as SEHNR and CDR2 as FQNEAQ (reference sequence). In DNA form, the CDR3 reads TGTGCCAGCAGCTTAGGGGGGACAGGGATGGAGCAGTACTTC. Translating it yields CASSLGGTGMEQYF.

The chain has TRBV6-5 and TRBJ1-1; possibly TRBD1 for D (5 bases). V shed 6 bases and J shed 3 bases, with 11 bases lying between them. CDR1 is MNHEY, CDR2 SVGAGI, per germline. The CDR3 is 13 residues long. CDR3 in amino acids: CASRGRGDTEAFF. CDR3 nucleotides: TGTGCCAGCAGGGGGCGGGGGGACACTGAAGCTTTCTTT.

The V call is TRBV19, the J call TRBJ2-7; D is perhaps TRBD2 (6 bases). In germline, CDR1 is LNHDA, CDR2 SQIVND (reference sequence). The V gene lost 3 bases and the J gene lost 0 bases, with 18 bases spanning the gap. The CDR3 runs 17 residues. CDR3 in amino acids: CASSIGFQRADSYEQYF. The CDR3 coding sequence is TGTGCCAGTAGTATTGGTTTTCAGCGGGCCGACTCCTACGAGCAGTACTTC.

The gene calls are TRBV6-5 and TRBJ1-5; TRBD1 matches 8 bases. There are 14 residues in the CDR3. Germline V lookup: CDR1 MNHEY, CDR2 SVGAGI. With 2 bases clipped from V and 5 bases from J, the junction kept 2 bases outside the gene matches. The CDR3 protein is CASSYQGADQPQHF. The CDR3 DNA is TGTGCCAGCAGTTACCAGGGGGCTGATCAGCCCCAGCATTTT.

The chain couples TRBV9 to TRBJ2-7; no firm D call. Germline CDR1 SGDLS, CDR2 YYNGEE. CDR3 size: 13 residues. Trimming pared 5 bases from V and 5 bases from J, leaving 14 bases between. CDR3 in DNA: TGTGCCAGCAGTGATATGAGGTCTGACGAGCAGTACTTC. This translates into CASSDMRSDEQYF.

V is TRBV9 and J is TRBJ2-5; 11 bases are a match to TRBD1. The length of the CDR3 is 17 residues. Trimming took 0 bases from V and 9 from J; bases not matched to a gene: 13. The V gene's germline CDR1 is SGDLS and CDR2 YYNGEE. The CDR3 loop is CASSVEGQGAARGAQYF. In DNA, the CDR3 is TGTGCCAGCAGCGTAGAAGGACAGGGGGCCGCAAGAGGGGCCCAGTACTTC.

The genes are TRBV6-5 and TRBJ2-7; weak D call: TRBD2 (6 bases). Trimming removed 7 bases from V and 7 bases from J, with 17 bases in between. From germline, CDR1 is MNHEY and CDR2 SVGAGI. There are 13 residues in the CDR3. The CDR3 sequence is CASNPRFGGEQYF. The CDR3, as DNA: TGTGCCAGCAATCCGCGGTTTGGAGGGGAGCAGTACTTC.

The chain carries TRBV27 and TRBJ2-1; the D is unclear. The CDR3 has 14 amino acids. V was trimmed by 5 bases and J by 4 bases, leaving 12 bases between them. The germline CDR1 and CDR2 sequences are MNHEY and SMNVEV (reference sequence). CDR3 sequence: CASSLIRGYNEQFF. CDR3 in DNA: TGTGCCAGCAGTCTCATTCGAGGATACAATGAGCAGTTCTTC.

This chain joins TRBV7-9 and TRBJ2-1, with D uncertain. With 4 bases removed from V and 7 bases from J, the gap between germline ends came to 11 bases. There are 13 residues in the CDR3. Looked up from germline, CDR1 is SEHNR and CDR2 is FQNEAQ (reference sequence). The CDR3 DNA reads TGTGCCAGCAGCTCCCAGGAAATGAATGAGCAGTTCTTC. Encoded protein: CASSSQEMNEQFF. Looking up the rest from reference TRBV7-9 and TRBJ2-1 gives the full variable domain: DTGVSQNPRHKITKRGQNVTFRCDPISEHNRLYWYRQTLGQGPEFLTYFQNEAQLEKSRLLSDRFSAERPKGSFSTLEIQRTEQGDSAMYLCASSSQEMNEQFFGPGTRLTVL.

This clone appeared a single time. The CDR3 is CASSDRQRRIIEQYF. CDR3 coding DNA: TGTGCCAGCAGTGATAGACAGCGGCGTATCATCGAGCAGTACTTC. The chain has TRBV6-1 and TRBJ2-7; the D call may be TRBD1 or TRBD2 (5 bases each). The germline V gene encodes CDR1 MNHNS and CDR2 SASEGT. The CDR3 sequence is 15 residues long. The V end was cut by 3 bases, the J end by 6 bases, with 18 bases between.

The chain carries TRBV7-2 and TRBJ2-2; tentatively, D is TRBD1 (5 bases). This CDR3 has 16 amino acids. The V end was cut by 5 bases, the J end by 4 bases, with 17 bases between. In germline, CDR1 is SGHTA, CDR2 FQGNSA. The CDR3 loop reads CASSLPPQGTTGELFF. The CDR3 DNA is TGTGCCAGCAGCCTACCCCCCCAGGGAACCACCGGGGAGCTGTTTTTT.

The CDR3 protein is CASWDFSWSTEAFF. CDR3 coding DNA: TGTGCCAGTTGGGACTTCTCATGGAGCACTGAAGCTTTCTTT. The rearrangement joins TRBV19 to TRBJ1-1, with TRBD1 as a possible D gene (5 bases). Trimming pared 8 bases from V and 4 bases from J, leaving 17 bases between. The CDR3 is 14 residues long. Germline V gene sequence: CDR1 LNHDA, CDR2 SQIVND (reference sequence).

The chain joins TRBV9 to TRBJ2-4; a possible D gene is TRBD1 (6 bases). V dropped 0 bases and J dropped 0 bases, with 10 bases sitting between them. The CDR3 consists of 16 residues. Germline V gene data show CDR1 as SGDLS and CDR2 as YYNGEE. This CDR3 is CASSVVEDRAKNIQYF. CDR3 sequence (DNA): TGTGCCAGCAGCGTAGTGGAGGACAGAGCCAAAAACATTCAGTACTTC.

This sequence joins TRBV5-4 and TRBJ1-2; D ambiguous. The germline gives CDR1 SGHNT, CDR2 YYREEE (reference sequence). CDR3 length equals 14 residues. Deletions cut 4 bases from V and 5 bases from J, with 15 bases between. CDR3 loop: CASSQENLGYGYTF. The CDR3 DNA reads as TGTGCCAGCAGCCAAGAGAACCTTGGGTATGGCTACACCTTC.

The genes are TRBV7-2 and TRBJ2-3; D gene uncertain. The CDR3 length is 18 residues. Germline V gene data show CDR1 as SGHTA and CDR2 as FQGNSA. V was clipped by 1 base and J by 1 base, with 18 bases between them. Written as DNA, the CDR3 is TGTGCCAGCAGCTTAGGCGATCCACGTGGTTGGGGCACAGATACGCAGTATTTT. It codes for CASSLGDPRGWGTDTQYF. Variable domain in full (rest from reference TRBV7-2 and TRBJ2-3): GAGVSQSPSNKVTEKGKDVELRCDPISGHTALYWYRQSLGQGLEFLIYFQGNSAPDKSGLPSDRFSAERTGGSVSTLTIQRTQQEDSAVYLCASSLGDPRGWGTDTQYFGPGTRLTVL.

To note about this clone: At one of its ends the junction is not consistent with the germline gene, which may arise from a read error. The CDR3 is CASSVDPPYNEQFF. CDR3 nucleotide sequence: TGTGCCAGCAGCGTAGACCCCCCTTACAATGAGCAGTTCTTC. This chain connects TRBV11-2 to TRBJ2-1; D is unclear. The CDR3 is 14 amino acids. Germline lookup yields CDR1 SGHAT and CDR2 FQNNGV.

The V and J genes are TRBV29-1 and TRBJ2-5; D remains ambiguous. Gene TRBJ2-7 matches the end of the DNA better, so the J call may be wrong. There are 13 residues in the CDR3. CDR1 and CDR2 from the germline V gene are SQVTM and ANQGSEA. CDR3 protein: CSAIPTSSYEQYF. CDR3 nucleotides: TGCAGCGCAATACCCACAAGCTCCTACGAGCAGTACTTC.

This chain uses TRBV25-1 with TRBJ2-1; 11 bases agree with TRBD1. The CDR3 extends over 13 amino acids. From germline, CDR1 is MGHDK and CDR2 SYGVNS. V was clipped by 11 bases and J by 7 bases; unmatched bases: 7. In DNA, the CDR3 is TGTGCCGCCGGGACAGGGGGTAGGAATGAGCAGTTCTTC. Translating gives CAAGTGGRNEQFF.

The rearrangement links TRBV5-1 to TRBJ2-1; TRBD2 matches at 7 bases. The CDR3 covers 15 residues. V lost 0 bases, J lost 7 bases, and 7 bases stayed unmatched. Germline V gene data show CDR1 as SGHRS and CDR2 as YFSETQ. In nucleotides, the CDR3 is TGCGCCAGCAGCTTGGCTGGCGGGAGTTGGAATGAGCAGTTCTTC. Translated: CASSLAGGSWNEQFF.

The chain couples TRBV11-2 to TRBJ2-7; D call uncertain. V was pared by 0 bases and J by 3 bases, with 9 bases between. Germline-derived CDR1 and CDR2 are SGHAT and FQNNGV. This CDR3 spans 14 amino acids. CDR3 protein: CASSLDFPRYEQYF. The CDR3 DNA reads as TGTGCCAGCAGCTTAGATTTCCCTCGCTACGAGCAGTACTTC.

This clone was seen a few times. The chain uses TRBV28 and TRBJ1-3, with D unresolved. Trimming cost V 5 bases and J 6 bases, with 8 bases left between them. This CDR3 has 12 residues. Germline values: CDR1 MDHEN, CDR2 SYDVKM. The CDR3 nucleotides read TGTGCCAGCAGTCCAGAAGCAAACACCATATATTTT. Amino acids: CASSPEANTIYF.

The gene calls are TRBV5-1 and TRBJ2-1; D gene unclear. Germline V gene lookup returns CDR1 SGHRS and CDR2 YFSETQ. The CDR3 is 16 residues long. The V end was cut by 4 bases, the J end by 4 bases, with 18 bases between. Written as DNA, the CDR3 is TGCGCCAGCAGCCCCATTCCCTCCCTCCAATACAATGAGCAGTTCTTC. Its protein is CASSPIPSLQYNEQFF.

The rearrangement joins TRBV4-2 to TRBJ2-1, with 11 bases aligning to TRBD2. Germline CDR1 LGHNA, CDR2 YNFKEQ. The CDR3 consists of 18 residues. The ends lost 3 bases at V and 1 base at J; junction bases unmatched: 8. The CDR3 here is CASSQSLAGGLSYNEQFF. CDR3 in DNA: TGTGCCAGCAGCCAGTCCCTAGCGGGAGGACTATCCTACAATGAGCAGTTCTTC.

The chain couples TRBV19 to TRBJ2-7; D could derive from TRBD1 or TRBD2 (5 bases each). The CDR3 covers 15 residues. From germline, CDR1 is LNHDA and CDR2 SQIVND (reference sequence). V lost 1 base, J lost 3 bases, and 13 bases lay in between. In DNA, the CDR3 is TGTGCCAGTAGTATAGTAGTAGAGGGGAACTACGAGCAGTACTTC. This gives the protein CASSIVVEGNYEQYF.

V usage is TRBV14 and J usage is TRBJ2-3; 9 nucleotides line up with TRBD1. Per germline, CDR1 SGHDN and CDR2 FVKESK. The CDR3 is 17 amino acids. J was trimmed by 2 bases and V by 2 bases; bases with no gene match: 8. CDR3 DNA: TGTGCCAGCAGCCAAACCGGGACAGGGCCGGCCACAGATACGCAGTATTTT. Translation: CASSQTGTGPATDTQYF.

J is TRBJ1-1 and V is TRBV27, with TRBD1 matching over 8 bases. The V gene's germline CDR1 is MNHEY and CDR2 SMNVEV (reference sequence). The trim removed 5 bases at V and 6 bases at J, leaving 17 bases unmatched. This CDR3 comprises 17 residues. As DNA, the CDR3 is TGTGCCAGCAGTCCCCTCGGTGTACAGGGGGATTCCCCTGAAGCTTTCTTT. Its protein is CASSPLGVQGDSPEAFF.